The clone carrying this T cell receptor (beta chain) came up a few times. The antigen is undetermined. This entry belongs to a study of vaccination and CD4 T cells after COVID-19. Study-wide background: Nasal swab PCR detected SARS-CoV-2 in convalescent patients; about 9 had mild disease, one severe.

The Oncomine TCR Beta short-read assay sequenced DNA from cultured CD4+ T cells. Genomic DNA was isolated from cultured CD4+ T cells. TCRdb fed the PCR reads into MiXCR, producing one record per CDR3 protein. The data hold 4,600 or so distinct CDR3 sequences, with about 31% observed a single time. From germline, CDR1 is SGHVS and CDR2 FNYEAQ. The CDR3 runs 14 residues. Trimming pared 3 bases from V and 3 bases from J, leaving 9 bases between. Treatment denoted: roughly ten-day PBMC culture with coronavirus spike peptide pools or control peptides (ViraFEST assay). March to December 2020 was the span of positive PCR dates, which predated US Alpha, Beta and Delta variants.

V gene TRBV7-6 combines with J gene TRBJ2-1; D possibly matches TRBD1 or TRBD2 (5 bases each). The receptor was derived from a human donor who had recovered from COVID-19. The sequencing sample was made of CD4+ T cells from blood, cultured in vitro. CDR3 coding DNA: TGTGCCAGCAGCTTTGGGACCAACTACAATGAGCAGTTCTTC. The encoded protein is CASSFGTNYNEQFF.